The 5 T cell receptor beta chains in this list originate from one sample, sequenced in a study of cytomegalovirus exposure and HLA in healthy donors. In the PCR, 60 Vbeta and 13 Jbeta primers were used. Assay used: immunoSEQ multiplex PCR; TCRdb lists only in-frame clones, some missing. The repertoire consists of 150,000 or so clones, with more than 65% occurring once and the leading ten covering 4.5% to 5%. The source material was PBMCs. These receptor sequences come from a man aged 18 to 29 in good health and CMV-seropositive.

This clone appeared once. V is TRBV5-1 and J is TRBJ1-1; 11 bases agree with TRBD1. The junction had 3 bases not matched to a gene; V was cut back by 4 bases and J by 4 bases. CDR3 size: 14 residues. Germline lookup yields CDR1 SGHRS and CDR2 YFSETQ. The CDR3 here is CASSLGTGGTEAFF. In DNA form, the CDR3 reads TGCGCCAGCAGCCTCGGGACAGGGGGCACTGAAGCTTTCTTT.

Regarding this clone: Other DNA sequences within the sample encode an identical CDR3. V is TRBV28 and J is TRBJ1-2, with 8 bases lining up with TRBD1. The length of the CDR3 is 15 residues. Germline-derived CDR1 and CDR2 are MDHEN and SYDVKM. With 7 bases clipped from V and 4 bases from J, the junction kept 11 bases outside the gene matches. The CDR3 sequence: CASKKGQGKVYGYTF. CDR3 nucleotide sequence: TGTGCCAGCAAAAAAGGACAGGGTAAAGTCTATGGCTACACCTTC.

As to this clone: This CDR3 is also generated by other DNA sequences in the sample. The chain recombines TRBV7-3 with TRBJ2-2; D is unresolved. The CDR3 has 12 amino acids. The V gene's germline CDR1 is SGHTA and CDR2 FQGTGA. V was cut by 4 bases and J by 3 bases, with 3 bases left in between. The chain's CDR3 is CASSSDTGELFF. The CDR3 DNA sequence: TGTGCCAGCAGCTCGGACACCGGGGAGCTGTTTTTT.

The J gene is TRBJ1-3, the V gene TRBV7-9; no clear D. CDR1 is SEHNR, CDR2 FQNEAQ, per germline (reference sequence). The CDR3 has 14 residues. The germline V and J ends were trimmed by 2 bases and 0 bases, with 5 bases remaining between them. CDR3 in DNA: TGTGCCAGCAGCTTATCCCTCTCTGGAAACACCATATATTTT. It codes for CASSLSLSGNTIYF.

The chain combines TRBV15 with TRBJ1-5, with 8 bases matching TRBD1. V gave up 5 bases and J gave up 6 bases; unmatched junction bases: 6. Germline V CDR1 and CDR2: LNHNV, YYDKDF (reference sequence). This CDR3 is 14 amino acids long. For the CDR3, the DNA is TGTGCCACCAGCGGACAGGGCGTTGGTCAGCCCCAGCATTTT. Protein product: CATSGQGVGQPQHF.